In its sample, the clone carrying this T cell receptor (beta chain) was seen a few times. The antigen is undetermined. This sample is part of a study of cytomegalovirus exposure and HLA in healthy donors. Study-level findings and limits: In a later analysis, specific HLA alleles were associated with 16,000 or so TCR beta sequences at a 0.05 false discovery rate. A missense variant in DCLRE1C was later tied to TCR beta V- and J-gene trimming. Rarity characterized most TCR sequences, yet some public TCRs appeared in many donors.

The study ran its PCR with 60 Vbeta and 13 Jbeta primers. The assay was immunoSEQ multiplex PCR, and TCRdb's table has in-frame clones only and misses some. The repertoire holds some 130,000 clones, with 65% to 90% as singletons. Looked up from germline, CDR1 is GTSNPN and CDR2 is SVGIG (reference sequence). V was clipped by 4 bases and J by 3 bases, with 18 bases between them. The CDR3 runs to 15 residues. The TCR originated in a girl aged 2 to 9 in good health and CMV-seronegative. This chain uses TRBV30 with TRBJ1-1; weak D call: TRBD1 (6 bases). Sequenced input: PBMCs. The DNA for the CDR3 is TGTGCCTGGACCCCCATAGGACAGCCCCACACTGAAGCTTTCTTT. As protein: CAWTPIGQPHTEAFF.